This T cell receptor beta chain was documented in a study of cytomegalovirus exposure and HLA in healthy donors. Both 60 Vbeta primers and 13 Jbeta primers went into the PCR. The data were produced by immunoSEQ multiplex PCR, yet TCRdb's version contains in-frame clones alone and is incomplete. Seen here are roughly 200,000 clones, over 65% observed once, and the top ten hold roughly 3.5%. Germline V lookup: CDR1 DFQATT, CDR2 SNEGSKA (reference sequence). V gave up 1 base and J gave up 4 bases, with 5 bases separating them. The CDR3 totals 11 residues. The rearrangement links TRBV20-1 to TRBJ2-7; no definite D call. The sequence derives from a woman in her sixties or seventies in good health and CMV-seropositive. Sequencing used PBMCs. The DNA for the CDR3 is TGCAGTGCTAGAGCCCTTTACGAGCAGTACTTC. It codes for CSARALYEQYF.